This T cell receptor (beta chain) was obtained from a study of CD8 T cells in ankylosing spondylitis. Study-wide results and limits: Some of these motif variants have turned up before, in reports on reactive arthritis synovial fluid and blood. Reportedly, matched ankylosing spondylitis synovial fluid was significantly enriched for disease-linked clones. Ankylosing spondylitis blood seemed to carry a telltale TCR beta motif made of several highly homologous variants.

V lost 5 bases to trimming and J lost 7 bases, with 20 bases between them. Looked up from germline, CDR1 is GTSNPN and CDR2 is SVGIG (reference sequence). The CDR3 spans 15 residues. Quantitative 5'-RACE with molecular barcodes was used to make the TCR beta libraries. TCRdb passed the 5' RACE reads through MiXCR, listing each CDR3 protein once. The top ten hold roughly 4% of the sample, which has 300,000 to 350,000 distinct CDR3 sequences, less than 25% seen once. In the case of this clonotype: Its antigen is undetermined.

The clonotype originates from a female donor with ankylosing spondylitis or in good health (not recorded which). Sequenced: blood, either unsorted or a sorted T cell fraction (not recorded which). V usage is TRBV30 and J usage is TRBJ1-4; D may be TRBD1 (5 bases). The CDR3 nucleotides read TGTGCCTGGCGGCCGGGGACCAGAGAGGGTGAAAAACTGTTTTTT. It yields the protein CAWRPGTREGEKLFF.